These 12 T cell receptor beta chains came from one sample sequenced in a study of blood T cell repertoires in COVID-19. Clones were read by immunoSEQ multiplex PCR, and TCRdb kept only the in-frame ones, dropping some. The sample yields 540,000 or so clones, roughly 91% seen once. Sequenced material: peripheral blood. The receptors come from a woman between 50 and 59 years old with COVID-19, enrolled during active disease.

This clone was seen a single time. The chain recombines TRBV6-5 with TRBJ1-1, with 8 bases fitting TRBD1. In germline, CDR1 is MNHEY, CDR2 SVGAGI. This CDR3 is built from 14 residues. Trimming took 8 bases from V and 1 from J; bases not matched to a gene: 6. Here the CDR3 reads CASGSGQANTEAFF. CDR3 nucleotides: TGTGCCAGCGGCTCGGGACAGGCGAACACTGAAGCTTTCTTT.

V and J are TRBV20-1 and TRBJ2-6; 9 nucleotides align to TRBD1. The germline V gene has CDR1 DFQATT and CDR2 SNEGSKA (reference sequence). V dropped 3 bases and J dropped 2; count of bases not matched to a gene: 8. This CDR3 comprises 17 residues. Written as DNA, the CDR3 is TGCAGTGCTAGTGTCGGACAGGGGATACCTGGGGCCAACGTCCTGACTTTC. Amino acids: CSASVGQGIPGANVLTF.

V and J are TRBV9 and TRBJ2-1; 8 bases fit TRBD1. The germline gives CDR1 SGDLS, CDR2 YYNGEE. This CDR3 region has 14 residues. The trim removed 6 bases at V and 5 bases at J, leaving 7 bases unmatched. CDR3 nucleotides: TGTGCCAGCACGCCAGGGGGCGGGAACAATGAGCAGTTCTTC. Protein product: CASTPGGGNNEQFF.

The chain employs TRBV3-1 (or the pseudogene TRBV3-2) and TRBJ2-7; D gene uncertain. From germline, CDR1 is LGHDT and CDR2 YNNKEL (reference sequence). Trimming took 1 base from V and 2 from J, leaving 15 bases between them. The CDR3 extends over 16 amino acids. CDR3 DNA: TGTGCCAGCAGCCAAGGCCCGTTAACTGCCCCCTACGAGCAGTACTTC. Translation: CASSQGPLTAPYEQYF.

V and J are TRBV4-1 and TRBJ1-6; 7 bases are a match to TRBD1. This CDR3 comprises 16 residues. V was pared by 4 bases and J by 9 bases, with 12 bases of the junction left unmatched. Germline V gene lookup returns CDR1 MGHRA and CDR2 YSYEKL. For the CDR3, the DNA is TGCGCCAGCAGCCTTATGTGGGGACAGAGGTCTTCACCCCTCCACTTT. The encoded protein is CASSLMWGQRSSPLHF.

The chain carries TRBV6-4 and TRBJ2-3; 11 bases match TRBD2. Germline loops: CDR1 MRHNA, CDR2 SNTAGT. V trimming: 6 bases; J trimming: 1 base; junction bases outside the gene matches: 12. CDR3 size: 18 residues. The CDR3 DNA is TGTGCCAGCAGCCTAACCCATACTAGCGGGGGAGGCACAGATACGCAGTATTTT. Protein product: CASSLTHTSGGGTDTQYF.

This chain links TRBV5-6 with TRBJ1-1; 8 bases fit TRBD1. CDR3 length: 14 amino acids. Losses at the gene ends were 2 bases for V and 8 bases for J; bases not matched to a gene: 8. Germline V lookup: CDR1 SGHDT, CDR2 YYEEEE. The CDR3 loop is CASSFQGAVGEAFF. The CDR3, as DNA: TGTGCCAGCAGCTTCCAGGGGGCGGTGGGGGAAGCTTTCTTT.

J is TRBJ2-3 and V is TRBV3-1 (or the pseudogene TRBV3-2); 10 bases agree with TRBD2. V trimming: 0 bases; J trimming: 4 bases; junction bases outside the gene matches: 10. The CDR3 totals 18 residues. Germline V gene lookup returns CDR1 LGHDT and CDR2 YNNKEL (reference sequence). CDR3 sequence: CASSQDITSGMGSDTQYF. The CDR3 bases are TGTGCCAGCAGCCAAGATATAACTAGCGGGATGGGATCAGATACGCAGTATTTT.

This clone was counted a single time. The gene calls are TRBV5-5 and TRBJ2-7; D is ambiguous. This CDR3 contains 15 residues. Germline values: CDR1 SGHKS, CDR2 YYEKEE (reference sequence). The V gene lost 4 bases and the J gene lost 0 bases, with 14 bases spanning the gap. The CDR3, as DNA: TGTGCCAGCAGCACCCTCGGTCGTAGCTCCTACGAGCAGTACTTC. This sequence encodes CASSTLGRSSYEQYF.

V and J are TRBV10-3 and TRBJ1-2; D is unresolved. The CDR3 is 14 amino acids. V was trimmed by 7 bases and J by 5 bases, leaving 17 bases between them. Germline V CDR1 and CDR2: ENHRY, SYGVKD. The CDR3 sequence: CAITEPGLLYGYTF. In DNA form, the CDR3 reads TGTGCCATCACTGAACCGGGATTACTTTATGGCTACACCTTC.

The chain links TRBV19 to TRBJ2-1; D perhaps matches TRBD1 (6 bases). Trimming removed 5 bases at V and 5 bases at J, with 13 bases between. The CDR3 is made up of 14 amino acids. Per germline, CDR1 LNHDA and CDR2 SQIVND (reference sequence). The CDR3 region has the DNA TGTGCCAGTAGTCAGGGGCTAGCAGACAATGAGCAGTTCTTC. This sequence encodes CASSQGLADNEQFF.

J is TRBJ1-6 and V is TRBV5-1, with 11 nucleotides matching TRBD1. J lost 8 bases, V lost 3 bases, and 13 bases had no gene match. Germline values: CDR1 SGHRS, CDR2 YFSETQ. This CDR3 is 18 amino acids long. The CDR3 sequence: CASSWSRDRGYLDSPLHF. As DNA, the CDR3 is TGCGCCAGCAGCTGGAGCCGGGACAGGGGGTACTTGGATTCACCCCTCCACTTT.